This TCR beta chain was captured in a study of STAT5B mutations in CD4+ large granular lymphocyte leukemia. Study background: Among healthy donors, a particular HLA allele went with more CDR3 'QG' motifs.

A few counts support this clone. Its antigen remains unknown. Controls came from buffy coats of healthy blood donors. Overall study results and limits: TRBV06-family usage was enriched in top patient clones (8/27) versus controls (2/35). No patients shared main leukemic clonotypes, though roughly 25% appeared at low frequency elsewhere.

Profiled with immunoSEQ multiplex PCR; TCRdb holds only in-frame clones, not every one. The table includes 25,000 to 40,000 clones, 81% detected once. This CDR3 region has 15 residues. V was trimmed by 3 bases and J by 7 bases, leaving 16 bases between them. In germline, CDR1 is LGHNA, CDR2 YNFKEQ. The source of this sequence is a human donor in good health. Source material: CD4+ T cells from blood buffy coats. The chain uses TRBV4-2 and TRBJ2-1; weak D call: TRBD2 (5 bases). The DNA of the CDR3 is TGTGCCAGCAGCCAGGGGAGCGGCCGATGGAATGAGCAGTTCTTC. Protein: CASSQGSGRWNEQFF.